This T cell receptor (beta chain) was captured in a study of blood T cells in healthy people across ages. Overall study results and limits: Roughly linear declines in TCR beta diversity per million T cells occurred with age. TCR beta diversity was tightly associated with the proportion of naive T cells.

Note on this clonotype: Its antigen is as yet unknown.

Together with a sample-barcoded 5' primer, a J-beta primer mix was included in a second PCR lasting roughly 6 to 12 cycles. TCRdb reprocessed the 5' RACE reads with MiXCR, giving one entry per CDR3 protein. The sample lists some 760,000 distinct CDR3 sequences, 20% to 30% occurring once. This sample also belongs to another study, concerning T cells of mothers and their children. That work adds: Barcodes and 2-4 random nucleotides were added by M1S in the second PCR. Each mother yielded more than 9.5 million TCR beta CDR3 reads. Each child yielded approximately 3 million reads.

Sequencing was performed on blood. The TCR originated in a boy between 10 and 17 years old in good health.

In DNA, the CDR3 is TGTGCCAGCAGCCGGGGGGGCAAGAATACCTACGAGCAGTACTTC. It specifies CASSRGGKNTYEQYF. The J gene is TRBJ2-5, the V gene TRBV6-5; 8 positions match TRBD2. The J call could be wrong; TRBJ2-7 is a better fit for the DNA end. The CDR3 is made up of 15 amino acids. Germline V gives CDR1 MNHEY, CDR2 SVGAGI.